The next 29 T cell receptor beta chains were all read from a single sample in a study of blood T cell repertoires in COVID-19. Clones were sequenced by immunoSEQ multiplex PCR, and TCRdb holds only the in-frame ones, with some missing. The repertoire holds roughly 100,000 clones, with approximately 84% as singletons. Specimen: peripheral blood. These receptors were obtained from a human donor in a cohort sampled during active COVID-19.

CDR3 sequence reads: CASSDGTGVTGELFF. In DNA, the CDR3 is TGTGCCAGCAGTGACGGGACAGGGGTCACCGGGGAGCTGTTTTTT. This chain links TRBV6-6 with TRBJ2-2; 10 bases fit TRBD1. Germline lookup yields CDR1 MNHNY and CDR2 SVGAGI (reference sequence). V lost 5 bases and J lost 4; bases outside the gene matches: 4. The CDR3 loop spans 15 amino acids.

For the CDR3, the DNA is TGTGCCAGCAGCTTAGAGGGTGTTCGGGGGGCTAGCTATAATTCACCCCTCCACTTT. It is translated as CASSLEGVRGASYNSPLHF. The chain carries TRBV11-2 and TRBJ1-6; perhaps TRBD1 as D (6 bases). Germline lookup yields CDR1 SGHAT and CDR2 FQNNGV. Trimming left V 0 bases short and J 3 bases short, with 18 bases between. The CDR3 covers 19 residues. Full variable domain (missing parts from reference TRBV11-2 and TRBJ1-6): EAGVAQSPRYKIIEKRQSVAFWCNPISGHATLYWYQQILGQGPKLLIQFQNNGVVDDSQLPKDRFSAERLKGVDSTLKIQPAKLEDSAVYLCASSLEGVRGASYNSPLHFGNGTRLTVT.

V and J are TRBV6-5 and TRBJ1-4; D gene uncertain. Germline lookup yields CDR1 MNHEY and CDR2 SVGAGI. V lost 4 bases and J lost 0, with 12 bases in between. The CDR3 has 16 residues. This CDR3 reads CASSFSFLATNEKLFF. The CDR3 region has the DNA TGTGCCAGCAGTTTTAGTTTCCTCGCAACTAATGAAAAACTGTTTTTT.

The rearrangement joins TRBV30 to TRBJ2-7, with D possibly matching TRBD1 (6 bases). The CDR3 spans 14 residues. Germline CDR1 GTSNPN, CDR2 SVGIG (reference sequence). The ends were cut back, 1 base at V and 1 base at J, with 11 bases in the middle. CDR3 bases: TGTGCCTGGAGTGAGGCAGGGGAGTCCTACGAGCAGTACTTC. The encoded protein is CAWSEAGESYEQYF.

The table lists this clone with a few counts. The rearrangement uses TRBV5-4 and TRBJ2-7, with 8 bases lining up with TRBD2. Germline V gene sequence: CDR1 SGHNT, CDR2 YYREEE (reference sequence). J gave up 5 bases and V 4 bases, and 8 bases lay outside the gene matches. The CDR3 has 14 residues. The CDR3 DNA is TGTGCCAGCAGCGCGCAGCGGGAGCCCAACGAGCAGTACTTC. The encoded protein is CASSAQREPNEQYF. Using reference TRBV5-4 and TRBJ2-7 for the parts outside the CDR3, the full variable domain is ETGVTQSPTHLIKTRGQQVTLRCSSQSGHNTVSWYQQALGQGPQFIFQYYREEENGRGNFPPRFSGLQFPNYSSELNVNALELDDSALYLCASSAQREPNEQYFGPGTRLTVT.

The CDR3: CASSLDLPRGSGYTF. The CDR3, as DNA: TGTGCCAGCAGCTTAGATCTGCCCAGGGGAAGCGGCTACACCTTC. This sequence joins TRBV11-2 and TRBJ1-2, with a tentative D call TRBD1 (6 bases). The V end lost 0 bases, the J end lost 8 bases, and 16 bases lay between the germline ends. Germline-derived CDR1 and CDR2 are SGHAT and FQNNGV. CDR3 length: 15 residues.

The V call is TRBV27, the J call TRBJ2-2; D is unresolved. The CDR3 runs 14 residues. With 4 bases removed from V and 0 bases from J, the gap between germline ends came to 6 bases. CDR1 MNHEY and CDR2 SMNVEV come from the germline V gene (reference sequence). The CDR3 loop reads CASSSSSNTGELFF. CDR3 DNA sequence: TGTGCCAGCAGTTCCTCCTCGAACACCGGGGAGCTGTTTTTT.

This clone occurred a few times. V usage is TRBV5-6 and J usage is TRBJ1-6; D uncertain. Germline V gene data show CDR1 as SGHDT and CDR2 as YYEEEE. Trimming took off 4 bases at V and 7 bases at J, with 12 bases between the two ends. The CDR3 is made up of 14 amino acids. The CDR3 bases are TGTGCCAGCAGCAACCCGACGGGGAATTCACCCCTCCACTTT. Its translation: CASSNPTGNSPLHF.

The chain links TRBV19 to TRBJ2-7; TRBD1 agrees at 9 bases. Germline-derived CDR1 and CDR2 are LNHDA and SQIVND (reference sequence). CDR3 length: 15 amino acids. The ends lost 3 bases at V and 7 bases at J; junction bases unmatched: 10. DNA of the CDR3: TGTGCCAGTAGTATCTCCGGGACAGGGACCGGGGAGCAGTACTTC. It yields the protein CASSISGTGTGEQYF.

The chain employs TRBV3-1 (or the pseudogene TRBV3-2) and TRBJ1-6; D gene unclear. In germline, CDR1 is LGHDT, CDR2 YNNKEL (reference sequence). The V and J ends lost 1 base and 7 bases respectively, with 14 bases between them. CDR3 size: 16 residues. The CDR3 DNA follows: TGTGCCAGCAGCCAAGGAACTGGACTCGGCAATTCACCCCTCCACTTT. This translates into CASSQGTGLGNSPLHF.

CDR3 nucleotide sequence: TGCGCCAGCAGCCAAGTACAGGGGAACACCGGGGAGCTGTTTTTT. Translating it yields CASSQVQGNTGELFF. The chain joins TRBV4-1 to TRBJ2-2; possible D gene TRBD1, 6 bases. The CDR3 runs to 15 residues. V was cut by 1 base and J by 1 base, with 7 bases left in between. The germline V gene has CDR1 MGHRA and CDR2 YSYEKL.

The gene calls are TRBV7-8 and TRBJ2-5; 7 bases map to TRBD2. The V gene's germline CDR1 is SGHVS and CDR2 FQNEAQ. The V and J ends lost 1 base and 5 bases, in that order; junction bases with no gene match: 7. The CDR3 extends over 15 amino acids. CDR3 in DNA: TGTGCCAGCAGCTTAGGGAGACTAGCCGGGGAGACCCAGTACTTC. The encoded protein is CASSLGRLAGETQYF.

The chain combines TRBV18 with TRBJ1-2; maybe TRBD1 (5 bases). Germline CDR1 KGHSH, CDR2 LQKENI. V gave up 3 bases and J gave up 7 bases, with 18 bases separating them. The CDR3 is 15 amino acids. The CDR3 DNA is TGTGCCAGCTCACCTAATACAGGCCTTGATAGTGGCTACACCTTC. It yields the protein CASSPNTGLDSGYTF.

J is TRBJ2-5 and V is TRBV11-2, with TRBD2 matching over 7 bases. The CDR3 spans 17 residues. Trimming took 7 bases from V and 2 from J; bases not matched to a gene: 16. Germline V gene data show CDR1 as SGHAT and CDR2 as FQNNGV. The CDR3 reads CASNVRAGFGGQETQYF. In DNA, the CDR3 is TGTGCCAGCAACGTAAGAGCCGGGTTCGGGGGGCAAGAGACCCAGTACTTC.

CDR3 coding DNA: TGTGCCAGCAGCATAACAGGGCTAGAGGAAAAACTGTTTTTT. Translated: CASSITGLEEKLFF. The rearrangement joins TRBV6-5 to TRBJ1-4, with D possibly TRBD1 on 6 matching bases. V dropped 6 bases and J dropped 8 bases, with 16 bases sitting between them. The CDR3 is 14 residues long. Germline lookup yields CDR1 MNHEY and CDR2 SVGAGI.

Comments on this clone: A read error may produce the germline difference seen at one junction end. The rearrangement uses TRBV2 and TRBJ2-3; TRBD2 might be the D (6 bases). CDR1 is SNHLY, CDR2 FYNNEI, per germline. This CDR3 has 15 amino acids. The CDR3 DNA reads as TGTGCCAGCGCCGTCAGCGGGTCTAGCACAGGTACGCAGTATTTT. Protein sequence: CASAVSGSSTGTQYF.

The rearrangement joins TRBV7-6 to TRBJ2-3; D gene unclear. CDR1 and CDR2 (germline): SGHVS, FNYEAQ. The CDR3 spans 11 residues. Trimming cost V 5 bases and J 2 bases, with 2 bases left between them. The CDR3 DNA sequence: TGTGCCAGCAGCCTCACAGATACGCAGTATTTT. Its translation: CASSLTDTQYF.

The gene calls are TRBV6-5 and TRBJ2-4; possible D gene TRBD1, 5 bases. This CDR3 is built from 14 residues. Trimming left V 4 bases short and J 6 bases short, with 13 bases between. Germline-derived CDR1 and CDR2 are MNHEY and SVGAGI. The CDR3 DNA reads TGTGCCAGCAGTTCGCTCGACAGTCCAAACATTCAGTACTTC. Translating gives CASSSLDSPNIQYF.

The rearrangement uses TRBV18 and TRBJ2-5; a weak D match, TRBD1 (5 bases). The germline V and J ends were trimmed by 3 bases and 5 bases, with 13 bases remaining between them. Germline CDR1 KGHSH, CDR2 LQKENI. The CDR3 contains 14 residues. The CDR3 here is CASSPGQVRETQYF. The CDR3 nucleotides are TGTGCCAGCTCACCCGGACAAGTTCGGGAGACCCAGTACTTC.

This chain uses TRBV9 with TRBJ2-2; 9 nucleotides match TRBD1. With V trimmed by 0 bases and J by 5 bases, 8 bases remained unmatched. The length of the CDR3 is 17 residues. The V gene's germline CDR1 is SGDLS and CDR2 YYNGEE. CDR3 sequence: CASSVERDRVETGELFF. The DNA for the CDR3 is TGTGCCAGCAGCGTAGAGCGGGACAGGGTTGAAACCGGGGAGCTGTTTTTT.

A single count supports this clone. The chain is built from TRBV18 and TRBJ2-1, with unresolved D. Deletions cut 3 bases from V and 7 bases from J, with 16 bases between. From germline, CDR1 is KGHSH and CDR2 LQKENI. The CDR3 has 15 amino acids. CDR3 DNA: TGTGCCAGCTCACCTGACTCCAAGATCGGTAATGAGCAGTTCTTC. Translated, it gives CASSPDSKIGNEQFF.

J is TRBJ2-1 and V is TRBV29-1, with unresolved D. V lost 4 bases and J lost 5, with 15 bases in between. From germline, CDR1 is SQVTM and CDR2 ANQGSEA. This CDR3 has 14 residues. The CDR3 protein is CSVAHSPFDNEQFF. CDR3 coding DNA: TGCAGCGTTGCTCACTCTCCCTTCGACAATGAGCAGTTCTTC.

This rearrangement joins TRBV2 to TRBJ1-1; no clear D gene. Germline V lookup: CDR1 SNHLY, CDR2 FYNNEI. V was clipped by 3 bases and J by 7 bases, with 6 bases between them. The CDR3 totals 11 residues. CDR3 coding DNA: TGTGCCAGCAGTGATCCAGGTGAAGCTTTCTTT. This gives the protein CASSDPGEAFF.

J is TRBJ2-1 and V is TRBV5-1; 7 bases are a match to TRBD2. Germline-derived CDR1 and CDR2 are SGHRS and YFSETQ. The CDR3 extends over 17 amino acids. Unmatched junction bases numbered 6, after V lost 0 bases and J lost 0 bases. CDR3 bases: TGCGCCAGCAGCTTGGCCGGGACTATCAGCTCCTACAATGAGCAGTTCTTC. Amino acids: CASSLAGTISSYNEQFF.

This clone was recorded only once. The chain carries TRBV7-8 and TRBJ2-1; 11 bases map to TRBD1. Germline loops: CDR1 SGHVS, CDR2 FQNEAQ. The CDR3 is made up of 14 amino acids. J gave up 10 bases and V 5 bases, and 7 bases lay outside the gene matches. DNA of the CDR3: TGTGCCAGCAGCCAGGACAGGGGGCTCGGCGAGCAGTTCTTC. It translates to CASSQDRGLGEQFF.

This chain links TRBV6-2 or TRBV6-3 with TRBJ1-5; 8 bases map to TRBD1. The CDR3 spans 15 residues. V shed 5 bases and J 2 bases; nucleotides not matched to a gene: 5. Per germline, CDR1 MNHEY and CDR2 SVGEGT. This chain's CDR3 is CASSKDRDGNQPQHF. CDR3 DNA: TGTGCCAGCAGTAAGGACAGGGATGGCAATCAGCCCCAGCATTTT.

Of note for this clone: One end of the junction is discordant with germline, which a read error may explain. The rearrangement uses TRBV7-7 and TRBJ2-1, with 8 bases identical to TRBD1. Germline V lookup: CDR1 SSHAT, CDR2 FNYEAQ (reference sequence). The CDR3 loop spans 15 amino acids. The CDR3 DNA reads TGTGCTAGCAGCCTTTCCGGGACAGGCGGCAATGAGCAGTTCTTC. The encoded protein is CASSLSGTGGNEQFF.

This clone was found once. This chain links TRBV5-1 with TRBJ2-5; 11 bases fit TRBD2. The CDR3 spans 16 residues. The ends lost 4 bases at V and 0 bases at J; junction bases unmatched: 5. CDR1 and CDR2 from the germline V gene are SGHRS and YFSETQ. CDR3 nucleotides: TGCGCCAGCAGCCAAACTAGCGGGGGTAACCAAGAGACCCAGTACTTC. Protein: CASSQTSGGNQETQYF.

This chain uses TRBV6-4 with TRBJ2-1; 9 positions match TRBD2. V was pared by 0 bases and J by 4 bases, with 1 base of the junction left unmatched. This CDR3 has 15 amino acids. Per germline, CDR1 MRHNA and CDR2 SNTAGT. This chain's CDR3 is CASSDSAGGYNEQFF. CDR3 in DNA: TGTGCCAGCAGTGACTCCGCGGGAGGGTACAATGAGCAGTTCTTC.